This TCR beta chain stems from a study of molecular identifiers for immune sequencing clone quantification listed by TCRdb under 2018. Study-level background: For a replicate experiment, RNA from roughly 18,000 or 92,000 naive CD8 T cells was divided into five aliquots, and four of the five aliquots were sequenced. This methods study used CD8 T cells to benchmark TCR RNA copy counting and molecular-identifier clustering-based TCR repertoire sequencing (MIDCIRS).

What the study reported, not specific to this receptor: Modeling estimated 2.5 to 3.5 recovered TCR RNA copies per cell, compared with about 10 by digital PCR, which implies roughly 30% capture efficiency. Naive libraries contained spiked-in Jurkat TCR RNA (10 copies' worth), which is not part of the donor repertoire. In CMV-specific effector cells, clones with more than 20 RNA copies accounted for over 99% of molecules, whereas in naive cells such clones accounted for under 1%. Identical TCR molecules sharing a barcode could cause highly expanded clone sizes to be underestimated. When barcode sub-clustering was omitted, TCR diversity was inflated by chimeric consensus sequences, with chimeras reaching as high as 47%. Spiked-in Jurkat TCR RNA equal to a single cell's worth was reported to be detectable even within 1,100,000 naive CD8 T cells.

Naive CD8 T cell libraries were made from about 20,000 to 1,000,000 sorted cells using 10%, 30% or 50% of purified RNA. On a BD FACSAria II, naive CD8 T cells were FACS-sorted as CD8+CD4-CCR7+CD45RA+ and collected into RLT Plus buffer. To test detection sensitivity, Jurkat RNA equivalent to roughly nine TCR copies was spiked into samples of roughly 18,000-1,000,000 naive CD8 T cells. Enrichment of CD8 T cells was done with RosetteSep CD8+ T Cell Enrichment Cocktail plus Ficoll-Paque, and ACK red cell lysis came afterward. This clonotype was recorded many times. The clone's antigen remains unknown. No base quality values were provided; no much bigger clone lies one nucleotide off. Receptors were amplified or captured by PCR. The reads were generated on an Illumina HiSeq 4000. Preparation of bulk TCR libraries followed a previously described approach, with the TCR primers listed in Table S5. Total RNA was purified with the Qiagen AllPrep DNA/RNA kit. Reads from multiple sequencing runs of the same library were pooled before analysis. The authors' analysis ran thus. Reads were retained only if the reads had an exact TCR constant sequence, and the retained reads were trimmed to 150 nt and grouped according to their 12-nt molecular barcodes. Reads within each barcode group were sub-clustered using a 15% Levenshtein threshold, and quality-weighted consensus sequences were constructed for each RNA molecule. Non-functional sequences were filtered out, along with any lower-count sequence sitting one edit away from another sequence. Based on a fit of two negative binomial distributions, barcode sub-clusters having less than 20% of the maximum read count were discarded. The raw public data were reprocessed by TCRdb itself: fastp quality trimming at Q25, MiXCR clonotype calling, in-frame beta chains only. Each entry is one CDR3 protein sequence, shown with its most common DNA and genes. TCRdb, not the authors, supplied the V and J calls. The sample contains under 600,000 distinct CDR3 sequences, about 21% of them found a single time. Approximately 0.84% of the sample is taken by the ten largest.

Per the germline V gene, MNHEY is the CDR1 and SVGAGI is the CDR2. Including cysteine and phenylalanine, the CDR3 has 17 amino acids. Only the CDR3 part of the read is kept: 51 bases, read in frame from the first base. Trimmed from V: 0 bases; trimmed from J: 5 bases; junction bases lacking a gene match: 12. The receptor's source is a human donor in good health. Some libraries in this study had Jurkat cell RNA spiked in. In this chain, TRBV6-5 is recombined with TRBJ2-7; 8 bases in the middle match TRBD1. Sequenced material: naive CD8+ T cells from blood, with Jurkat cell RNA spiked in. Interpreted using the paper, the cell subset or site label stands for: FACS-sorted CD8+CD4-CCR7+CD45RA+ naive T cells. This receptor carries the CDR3 CASSYSAQGALINEQYF. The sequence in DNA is TGTGCCAGCAGTTACTCGGCCCAGGGGGCGCTCATCAACGAGCAGTACTTC.